This T cell receptor (beta chain) was sequenced during a study of cytomegalovirus exposure and HLA in healthy donors. Study-level results: Cytomegalovirus status was reportedly diagnosed by the classifier with high specificity and sensitivity. By HLA locus, TCR association rates varied in a later analysis, with DRB1 showing the most and HLA-C the fewest.

Germline V gene data show CDR1 as MNHEY and CDR2 as SMNVEV (reference sequence). The CDR3 spans 17 residues. The V gene end was trimmed by 2 bases and the J gene end by 8 bases; junction bases not matched to a gene: 13. Of note for this clone: Its antigen is currently unknown.

PCR was performed using 60 Vbeta and 13 Jbeta primers. Data came from immunoSEQ multiplex PCR; TCRdb stores just in-frame clones and leaves some out. The sample consists of about 200,000 clones, more than 60% of them appearing once. Healthy bone marrow donors made up the cohort. The source is a man aged 50 to 60 in good health and CMV-seronegative. This rearrangement joins TRBV27 to TRBJ2-1; TRBD2 agrees at 9 bases. Sequences were obtained from PBMCs. The CDR3 nucleotides are TGTGCCAGCAGTTTACCGATGGGTAGCGGGAGTGGGTATGAGCAGTTCTTC. This translates into CASSLPMGSGSGYEQFF.